This T cell receptor beta chain was profiled in a study of CD8+CD57+ T cells in acquired aplastic anemia. Overall study: Sorted CD4+ and CD8+ cell DNA averaged about 3.5 ug. Study-level findings and limits: Researchers report that some 31 CD8+ CDR3 sequences appeared in both patients and controls. The study found no significant CD8+ Simpson's diversity difference between patients and controls.

The germline V and J ends were trimmed by 9 bases and 2 bases, with 23 bases remaining between them. The V gene's germline CDR1 is LNHDA and CDR2 SQIVND (reference sequence). This CDR3 spans 17 amino acids. Ten or more counts support this clonotype. Antigen: not known. Genomic DNA acted as the template from which TCR beta VDJ combination and CDR3 sequence profiling were carried out. One entry per CDR3 protein, called by TCRdb with MiXCR from the reads. The repertoire holds roughly 150,000 distinct CDR3 sequences, with approximately 40% as singletons. Sequencing used sorted CD4+, CD8+, or CD8+CD57+ T cells (not recorded which) from PBMCs. The J gene is TRBJ1-5, the V gene TRBV19, with a weak D call TRBD1 (5 bases). This receptor was obtained from a human donor in good health. The CDR3 region is CASRLGLQYKRNQPQHF. CDR3 nucleotide sequence: TGTGCCAGCAGACTGGGACTCCAATACAAACGCAATCAGCCCCAGCATTTT.